The present TCR beta chain was sequenced within a study of blood T cell repertoires in COVID-19. Across the whole study: There were acute and convalescent COVID-19 samples, and they came from the United States, Italy and Spain. In each case, the material was cDNA or gDNA derived from T cells, B-cell-depleted T cells, or PBMCs.

In the study's own analysis: Reference gene primer amplification gave nucleated cell count estimates. Profiled with immunoSEQ multiplex PCR; TCRdb holds only in-frame clones, not every one. The V and J calls and clone size were taken over from that table, and D and trimming were inferred from the DNA. This sample has 200,000 or so clones, with around 80% found just once. This receptor was identified in a woman over 75 with acute or convalescent COVID-19. Material for sequencing was peripheral blood.

The CDR3 sequence is CASTKTTTSGANVLTF. The CDR3 region has the DNA TGTGCCAGTACCAAGACTACAACCTCTGGGGCCAACGTCCTGACTTTC. V and J are TRBV19 and TRBJ2-6, with D possibly matching TRBD2 (5 bases). The CDR3 is made up of 16 amino acids. Germline V gene sequence: CDR1 LNHDA, CDR2 SQIVND (reference sequence). Trimming removed 7 bases from V and 0 bases from J, with 13 bases in between.